This T cell receptor (beta chain) was sequenced in a study of blood T cell repertoires in COVID-19. At the level of the study: Sites in the United States, Italy and Spain provided acute and convalescent COVID-19 samples. T cells, B-cell-depleted T cells, or PBMCs provided the cDNA or gDNA that served as material.

Original handling: Reference gene primers were amplified, and this amplification served to estimate nucleated cell counts. The assay was immunoSEQ multiplex PCR, and TCRdb's table has in-frame clones only and misses some. V and J calls and clone size are copied from that table; D and trimming were computed from the DNA. Here the sample spans roughly 88,000 clones, roughly 80% being singletons. V lost 6 bases and J lost 3, with 2 bases in between. Germline V lookup: CDR1 KGHSH, CDR2 LQKENI. This CDR3 is built from 11 residues. This clone has more than one count but fewer than ten. Material for sequencing was peripheral blood. The receptor's source is a woman at least 80 years old with active or convalescent COVID-19. The chain employs TRBV18 and TRBJ2-2; no firm D call. The CDR3 DNA reads TGTGCCAGCTCCGACACCGGGGAGCTGTTTTTT. Protein product: CASSDTGELFF.